A selection of T cell receptor beta chains follows, all from one sample in a study of tumor-infiltrating lymphocytes in primary liver carcinoma. MiXCR, run by TCRdb on the multiplex PCR reads, gives a single entry per CDR3 protein. The repertoire holds about 190,000 distinct CDR3 sequences, with just under 85% as singletons. The sample was tumor tissue from primary liver carcinoma. The receptors were gathered from a man aged 35-49 years with primary liver carcinoma and hepatitis B virus infection. Both conserved end residues are part of each CDR3. The D gene is left open where the match is weak. A row's size may be missing; if present it is once, few, many or a size class.

abundance: .; d_gene: .; v_gene: TRBV12-3/TRBV12-4; j_gene: TRBJ1-2; CDR3nt: TGTGCCAGCAGTCTACCAGGGATCAGCTACACCTTC; CDR3aa: CASSLPGISYTF
abundance: .; d_gene: .; v_gene: TRBV29-1; j_gene: TRBJ1-2; CDR3nt: TGCATCGTTCCTGGAGTTGGAAACTATGGCTACACTTTC; CDR3aa: CIVPGVGNYGYTF
abundance: .; d_gene: TRBD2; v_gene: TRBV11-3; j_gene: TRBJ2-2; CDR3nt: TGTGTCAGCAGTCCCGGACTAGCGGGCTACACCGGGGAGTTGTTTTTT; CDR3aa: CVSSPGLAGYTGELFF
abundance: .; d_gene: TRBD2; v_gene: TRBV4-2; j_gene: TRBJ2-3; CDR3nt: TGTGCCAGCAGCCAAGCATGCAGCGGGGGGGAGGGCACAGATACGCAGTTTTTT; CDR3aa: CASSQACSGGEGTDTQFF
abundance: once; d_gene: .; v_gene: TRBV5-6; j_gene: TRBJ1-1; CDR3nt: TGCGCCAGGATCTTGGAGAAGGTTACGAGCACTGAAGCTTTCTTT; CDR3aa: CARILEKVTSTEAFF
abundance: .; d_gene: .; v_gene: TRBV11-1; j_gene: TRBJ1-1; CDR3nt: TGTGCCAGCAGCTTTGTAGGGGCTAGGAACACTGAAGCTTTCTTT; CDR3aa: CASSFVGARNTEAFF
abundance: .; d_gene: TRBD2; v_gene: TRBV11-1; j_gene: TRBJ2-4; CDR3nt: TGTACCAGCACCTTTCCCGGGGCTAGCGGGATCAAAAACATTCAGTACTTC; CDR3aa: CTSTFPGASGIKNIQYF
abundance: .; d_gene: .; v_gene: TRBV30; j_gene: TRBJ2-3; CDR3nt: TGTACCTGGAGTTACGAGGGGAGAGATACGCAGTATTTT; CDR3aa: CTWSYEGRDTQYF
abundance: many; d_gene: TRBD2; v_gene: TRBV5-6; j_gene: TRBJ2-7; CDR3nt: TGTGCCAGCAGTCGGACCCGGGACTACTCCTACGAGCAGTACTTC; CDR3aa: CASSRTRDYSYEQYF
abundance: .; d_gene: .; v_gene: TRBV4-3; j_gene: TRBJ2-5; CDR3nt: TGCGCCAGCAGCCAAGAAGGACTGCCGTCTGGGACCCAGTACTTC; CDR3aa: CASSQEGLPSGTQYF
abundance: .; d_gene: TRBD1; v_gene: TRBV19; j_gene: TRBJ1-6; CDR3nt: TGTGCCTCGAGCGGGGACAGGGATAAGTCACCCCTCCACTTT; CDR3aa: CASSGDRDKSPLHF
abundance: .; d_gene: .; v_gene: TRBV11-2; j_gene: TRBJ2-6; CDR3nt: TGTGCCAGCAGCATGGGGGGAGACAGGGATATTTCCCTCTCTGGGGCCAACATCCTGACTTTC; CDR3aa: CASSMGGDRDISLSGANILTF
abundance: few; d_gene: TRBD1; v_gene: TRBV5-5; j_gene: TRBJ1-1; CDR3nt: TGTGCCAGCAACCCACAGGGGGCGAGGACTGAAGCTTTCTTT; CDR3aa: CASNPQGARTEAFF
abundance: .; d_gene: TRBD1; v_gene: TRBV6-6; j_gene: TRBJ1-1; CDR3nt: TGTGCCAGCACCACAGGGGGGACTATTGAAGCTTTATTT; CDR3aa: CASTTGGTIEALF
abundance: many; d_gene: .; v_gene: TRBV5-4; j_gene: TRBJ1-1; CDR3nt: TGTGCCAGCAGCTTGTCAGGGAGGGAGGAAGCTTTCTTT; CDR3aa: CASSLSGREEAFF
abundance: .; d_gene: .; v_gene: TRBV29-1; j_gene: TRBJ2-1; CDR3nt: TGCAGCGTTGATGACGCGGGCCTCTACAATGAGCAGATCTTC; CDR3aa: CSVDDAGLYNEQIF
abundance: .; d_gene: TRBD2; v_gene: TRBV5-1; j_gene: TRBJ2-1; CDR3nt: TGCGCCAGCAGCGCGACTAGCGGCAGCCACAATGAGCGGTTCTTC; CDR3aa: CASSATSGSHNERFF
abundance: once; d_gene: .; v_gene: TRBV12-3/TRBV12-4; j_gene: TRBJ2-5; CDR3nt: TGTGCCAGCAATAGGGAAGAGTCCCAATACTTC; CDR3aa: CASNREESQYF
abundance: .; d_gene: TRBD1; v_gene: TRBV19; j_gene: TRBJ1-5; CDR3nt: TGTGCCAGTAGACTCGATGACAGGGTTAGCAATCAGCCCCAGCATTTT; CDR3aa: CASRLDDRVSNQPQHF
abundance: .; d_gene: .; v_gene: TRBV12-3/TRBV12-4; j_gene: TRBJ1-3; CDR3nt: TGTGCCAGCAGTATACAAAGAAACATCATATATTTT; CDR3aa: CASSIQRNIIYF
abundance: once; d_gene: .; v_gene: TRBV11-2; j_gene: TRBJ2-2; CDR3nt: TGTGCCAGCAGCCGATATTTGAACGCTGGGGAGCTGTTTTTT; CDR3aa: CASSRYLNAGELFF
abundance: .; d_gene: .; v_gene: TRBV28; j_gene: TRBJ2-4; CDR3nt: TGTGCCAGCAGCCGGAGCGACAGTGAACTAGCCAATAACATTCAGTACTTC; CDR3aa: CASSRSDSELANNIQYF
abundance: once; d_gene: .; v_gene: TRBV9; j_gene: TRBJ2-3; CDR3nt: TGTGCCAGCAACGTAGGCACAGATACGAAGTATTTT; CDR3aa: CASNVGTDTKYF
abundance: .; d_gene: .; v_gene: TRBV29-1; j_gene: TRBJ2-7; CDR3nt: TGCCGCGTTTGGACAGCTCAAACGTCCCACGAGCAGTACTTC; CDR3aa: CRVWTAQTSHEQYF
abundance: .; d_gene: .; v_gene: TRBV11-2; j_gene: TRBJ2-3; CDR3nt: TGTGCCAGCAGCTTAGATCCCCCGGGGGGCTACACCGATACGCACTATTTT; CDR3aa: CASSLDPPGGYTDTHYF
abundance: .; d_gene: .; v_gene: TRBV4-3; j_gene: TRBJ2-7; CDR3nt: TGCGCCAGCAGCGAAGATAGGGGGGCGGGGGACGGGCAGTACTTC; CDR3aa: CASSEDRGAGDGQYF
abundance: .; d_gene: .; v_gene: TRBV6-1; j_gene: TRBJ2-3; CDR3nt: TGTGCCAGCAAATTGGGGATAGTCACGCAGTATTTT; CDR3aa: CASKLGIVTQYF
abundance: .; d_gene: .; v_gene: TRBV28; j_gene: TRBJ1-1; CDR3nt: TGTACCAGCAGTTTATATTCTTGGGGAGATGCTTTCTTT; CDR3aa: CTSSLYSWGDAFF
abundance: .; d_gene: .; v_gene: TRBV29-1; j_gene: TRBJ2-2; CDR3nt: TGCAGCGCTATTACTAACGGGGCGAACACTGGGGGGCTGTTTTTT; CDR3aa: CSAITNGANTGGLFF
abundance: .; d_gene: TRBD1; v_gene: TRBV4-2; j_gene: TRBJ2-5; CDR3nt: TGTACCAGCAGCCAAGATAGAATAGGGGGCTACGAGACCCAGTATTTC; CDR3aa: CTSSQDRIGGYETQYF
abundance: .; d_gene: .; v_gene: TRBV7-9; j_gene: TRBJ1-5; CDR3nt: TGTGCCAGCAGCTTAGCGGATGCGCCTCGGCATTTT; CDR3aa: CASSLADAPRHF
abundance: .; d_gene: .; v_gene: TRBV12-3/TRBV12-4; j_gene: TRBJ1-1; CDR3nt: TGTGTCAGCGGGAATACAGATTCGAACACTGAAGCTTTCTTT; CDR3aa: CVSGNTDSNTEAFF
abundance: .; d_gene: .; v_gene: TRBV6-1; j_gene: TRBJ2-6; CDR3nt: TGTGTCAGCATGGCCTTTCAGGGCAGGGGCCGCTCTGGGGCCAACGTCCTGACTTTC; CDR3aa: CVSMAFQGRGRSGANVLTF
abundance: .; d_gene: .; v_gene: TRBV6-1; j_gene: TRBJ2-1; CDR3nt: TGTGCCAGCAGCGAAGGCATCTACAATGAGCAGTTCTTC; CDR3aa: CASSEGIYNEQFF
abundance: .; d_gene: TRBD2; v_gene: TRBV12-3/TRBV12-4; j_gene: TRBJ2-3; CDR3nt: TGTGTCAGCAGGGAGGGGAGAGGTTCTGGTACGCGGTATTTT; CDR3aa: CVSREGRGSGTRYF
abundance: .; d_gene: .; v_gene: TRBV7-9; j_gene: TRBJ1-1; CDR3nt: TGTGCGAGCAGCTTAGCGATGGGCGGGGGGCAAACTGAAACTTTCTTT; CDR3aa: CASSLAMGGGQTETFF
abundance: .; d_gene: .; v_gene: TRBV11-3; j_gene: TRBJ1-5; CDR3nt: TGTGCCAACAGCTTAGATCTGGGGATGGTTCAGCCCCAGCATTTT; CDR3aa: CANSLDLGMVQPQHF
abundance: .; d_gene: .; v_gene: TRBV5-5; j_gene: TRBJ1-1; CDR3nt: TGTGCCAGCAACTCAACTGGGTGGAACATGAACACTGAAGTTTTCTTT; CDR3aa: CASNSTGWNMNTEVFF
abundance: .; d_gene: .; v_gene: TRBV11-2; j_gene: TRBJ2-7; CDR3nt: TGTACCAGCAGATTACGATGGACATTGGAAAACGAGCAGTACTTC; CDR3aa: CTSRLRWTLENEQYF
abundance: .; d_gene: TRBD1; v_gene: TRBV4-1; j_gene: TRBJ1-5; CDR3nt: TGCGCTAGCAGCCAGGGGGTCGATAGCGATCAGCCCCAGCATTTT; CDR3aa: CASSQGVDSDQPQHF
abundance: .; d_gene: .; v_gene: TRBV7-8; j_gene: TRBJ2-5; CDR3nt: TGTGCCAGCAGCTTAGTGGTACAAGAGAGCCGGTATTTC; CDR3aa: CASSLVVQESRYF
abundance: .; d_gene: .; v_gene: TRBV29-1; j_gene: TRBJ2-5; CDR3nt: TGCAGCCATGCACATACCCAAGAGACCCAGTACTTC; CDR3aa: CSHAHTQETQYF
abundance: .; d_gene: .; v_gene: TRBV29-1; j_gene: TRBJ2-3; CDR3nt: TGCAGCCTTTCCGACAACTCAGATACGCAGTATTTT; CDR3aa: CSLSDNSDTQYF
abundance: .; d_gene: .; v_gene: TRBV6-6; j_gene: TRBJ2-3; CDR3nt: TGTGCAAGCAATCTAGGACATGAGACGCAGTATTTT; CDR3aa: CASNLGHETQYF
abundance: .; d_gene: .; v_gene: TRBV12-3/TRBV12-4; j_gene: TRBJ2-7; CDR3nt: TGTGCCAGCAGTTCACGTCAGACAGGGAGGGGCGGGGAGTACTTC; CDR3aa: CASSSRQTGRGGEYF